The 17 T cell receptor beta chains listed next were all sequenced from one sample in a study of shared clonotypes between healthy human individuals. The assay was immunoSEQ multiplex PCR, and TCRdb's table has in-frame clones only and misses some. The sample includes over 2 million clones, around 92% of them seen just once. The source material was naive CD4+ T cells from PBMCs. As to subset: CD45RA+ positively selected. The receptors shown here come from a man younger than 30 in good health. Some clones in this sample may be carry-over from other donors' samples.

The chain links TRBV9 to TRBJ2-2; 11 bases fit TRBD2. The CDR3 extends over 18 amino acids. The V and J ends lost 0 bases and 3 bases, in that order; junction bases with no gene match: 7. Germline lookup yields CDR1 SGDLS and CDR2 YYNGEE. CDR3 DNA: TGTGCCAGCAGCGTAGACGGTAGCGGGAGGGCCGACACCGGGGAGCTGTTTTTT. Translating gives CASSVDGSGRADTGELFF. Looking up the rest from reference TRBV9 and TRBJ2-2 gives the full variable domain: DSGVTQTPKHLITATGQRVTLRCSPRSGDLSVYWYQQSLDQGLQFLIQYYNGEERAKGNILERFSAQQFPDLHSELNLSSLELGDSALYFCASSVDGSGRADTGELFFGEGSRLTVL.

This chain joins TRBV28 and TRBJ2-3; a possible D gene is TRBD2 (6 bases). This CDR3 is built from 17 residues. V was pared by 5 bases and J by 3 bases, with 21 bases between. Germline V gives CDR1 MDHEN, CDR2 SYDVKM. CDR3 coding DNA: TGTGCCAGCAGTGTCCGCGGGGCCTCTCATAAAACAGATACGCAGTATTTT. This translates into CASSVRGASHKTDTQYF.

This rearrangement joins TRBV19 to TRBJ2-1; 8 positions match TRBD1. The germline V gene encodes CDR1 LNHDA and CDR2 SQIVND (reference sequence). After removal of 0 bases from V and 3 bases from J, the junction contained 7 bases not matched to a gene. The CDR3 contains 17 residues. CDR3 bases: TGTGCCAGTAGTATAGATATGGGCAGGGGGCTCTACAATGAGCAGTTCTTC. Protein sequence: CASSIDMGRGLYNEQFF.

This chain uses TRBV4-1 with TRBJ1-4; no firm D call. The germline V and J ends were trimmed by 5 bases and 8 bases, with 12 bases remaining between them. The CDR3 is made up of 13 amino acids. Per the germline V gene, CDR1 is MGHRA and CDR2 is YSYEKL. CDR3 nucleotides: TGCGCCAGCAGCACGACCTTTGGGGAAAAACTGTTTTTT. Its protein is CASSTTFGEKLFF.

The chain links TRBV10-3 to TRBJ2-1; 9 bases are a match to TRBD1. The junction had 3 bases not matched to a gene; V was cut back by 2 bases and J by 10 bases. Germline CDR1 and CDR2: ENHRY and SYGVKD. The CDR3 is made up of 13 amino acids. DNA of the CDR3: TGTGCCATCAGTGAGACTGACAGGGGGGAGCAGTTCTTC. It encodes CAISETDRGEQFF.

The chain uses TRBV18 and TRBJ2-7, with a weak D call TRBD2 (6 bases). Germline loops: CDR1 KGHSH, CDR2 LQKENI. V lost 6 bases to trimming and J lost 3 bases, with 18 bases between them. The CDR3 has 15 residues. CDR3: CASSTREPNSYEQYF. The CDR3 DNA sequence: TGTGCCAGCTCGACCCGGGAGCCCAACAGCTACGAGCAGTACTTC.

CDR3 loop: CASSYGLAITEAFF. The CDR3 nucleotides are TGTGCCAGCAGTTATGGGCTTGCGATCACTGAAGCTTTCTTT. This sequence joins TRBV6-6 and TRBJ1-1; D is undetermined. This CDR3 spans 14 amino acids. V was shortened by 3 bases and J by 4 bases, with 12 bases between the two germline ends. Germline V gene sequence: CDR1 MNHNY, CDR2 SVGAGI (reference sequence).

This clone was picked up one time. V gene TRBV19 combines with J gene TRBJ2-7, with 10 bases that match TRBD1. Germline V lookup: CDR1 LNHDA, CDR2 SQIVND (reference sequence). CDR3 length: 16 residues. V gave up 6 bases and J gave up 7 bases; unmatched junction bases: 15. Here the CDR3 reads CASSPTPGQGTGEQYF. CDR3 sequence (DNA): TGTGCCAGTAGCCCTACCCCGGGACAGGGGACGGGGGAGCAGTACTTC.

The chain is built from TRBV6-4 and TRBJ2-1, with 10 nucleotides matching TRBD2. The CDR3 covers 14 residues. V lost 7 bases, J lost 9 bases, and 9 bases stayed unmatched. The V gene's germline CDR1 is MRHNA and CDR2 SNTAGT. The CDR3: CASTPLAGYSEQFF. The CDR3 nucleotides read TGTGCCAGCACCCCACTAGCGGGATATAGTGAGCAGTTCTTC.

This sequence joins TRBV18 and TRBJ1-4; 9 bases match TRBD1. The V segment lost 4 bases and the J segment 4 bases; nucleotides outside the gene matches: 4. This CDR3 is 15 amino acids long. CDR1 is KGHSH and CDR2 is LQKENI in the germline V gene. The CDR3 nucleotides read TGTGCCAGCTCACAGAGGACAGGGGATAATGAAAAACTGTTTTTT. This encodes CASSQRTGDNEKLFF.

The chain carries TRBV28 and TRBJ1-4; D is unresolved. The V gene's germline CDR1 is MDHEN and CDR2 SYDVKM. This CDR3 is 14 amino acids long. Trimming removed 5 bases at V and 6 bases at J, with 13 bases between. The CDR3 nucleotides read TGTGCCAGCAGTCTAAGCGGTTTGGATGAAAAACTGTTTTTT. Protein product: CASSLSGLDEKLFF.

The chain uses TRBV28 and TRBJ2-7; D is undetermined. V shed 10 bases and J shed 2 bases, with 15 bases lying between them. The CDR3 consists of 13 residues. CDR1 and CDR2 (germline): MDHEN, SYDVKM. CDR3 sequence (DNA): TGTGCCACCGAAATGCGGACGACCTACGAGCAGTACTTC. It specifies CATEMRTTYEQYF. Variable domain in full (rest from reference TRBV28 and TRBJ2-7): DVKVTQSSRYLVKRTGEKVFLECVQDMDHENMFWYRQDPGLGLRLIYFSYDVKMKEKGDIPEGYSVSREKKERFSLILESASTNQTSMYLCATEMRTTYEQYFGPGTRLTVT.

The chain employs TRBV7-3 and TRBJ2-1; tentatively, D is TRBD1 or TRBD2 (6 bases each). Germline assignment: CDR1 SGHTA and CDR2 FQGTGA. Trimming took 3 bases from V and 9 from J, leaving 12 bases between them. This CDR3 is built from 13 residues. This CDR3 reads CASSFLEGGEQFF. The CDR3 coding sequence is TGTGCCAGCAGCTTCCTGGAGGGGGGTGAGCAGTTCTTC.

The gene calls are TRBV30 and TRBJ2-7; TRBD1 or TRBD2 may be the D gene (5 bases each). The germline V and J ends were trimmed by 3 bases and 2 bases, with 14 bases remaining between them. There are 14 residues in the CDR3. CDR1 is GTSNPN and CDR2 is SVGIG in the germline V gene (reference sequence). This chain's CDR3 is CAWRRTGGPYEQYF. The CDR3 DNA follows: TGTGCCTGGAGAAGAACAGGAGGACCCTACGAGCAGTACTTC. Variable domain in full (rest from reference TRBV30 and TRBJ2-7): SQTIHQWPATLVQPVGSPLSLECTVEGTSNPNLYWYRQAAGRGLQLLFYSVGIGQISSEVPQNLSASRPQDRQFILSSKKLLLSDSGFYLCAWRRTGGPYEQYFGPGTRLTVT.

The J gene is TRBJ2-3, the V gene TRBV5-1; D call uncertain. V was shortened by 0 bases and J by 0 bases, with 11 bases between the two germline ends. Looked up from germline, CDR1 is SGHRS and CDR2 is YFSETQ. The CDR3 totals 16 residues. CDR3 nucleotides: TGCGCCAGCAGCTTGGTGCGGCGGTCTAGCACAGATACGCAGTATTTT. Its protein is CASSLVRRSSTDTQYF.

V usage is TRBV30 and J usage is TRBJ2-3; D is perhaps TRBD2 (5 bases). In germline, CDR1 is GTSNPN, CDR2 SVGIG (reference sequence). Between the trimmed V and J ends, which lost 2 bases and 5 bases, there was a span of 20 bases. The CDR3 extends over 16 amino acids. CDR3 DNA: TGTGCCTGGAGTCGTACCCCTGCGGTGGCGGGAGATACGCAGTATTTT. Encoded protein: CAWSRTPAVAGDTQYF.

The V call is TRBV5-4, the J call TRBJ2-3, with D tentatively TRBD2 (5 bases). The CDR3 extends over 15 amino acids. The V and J ends lost 4 bases and 6 bases respectively, with 18 bases between them. From germline, CDR1 is SGHNT and CDR2 YYREEE (reference sequence). Here the CDR3 reads CASSGTKIARDTQYF. The CDR3 region has the DNA TGTGCCAGCAGCGGAACAAAAATAGCGAGGGATACGCAGTATTTT.